This T cell receptor (beta chain) is drawn from a study of shared clonotypes between healthy human individuals. A few counts support this clone. The repertoire was sequenced with immunoSEQ multiplex PCR; TCRdb's copy has only in-frame clones and lacks some. The repertoire includes 950,000 to 1,100,000 clones, about 75% of them detected once, and about 1.5% sits in the top ten. Germline CDR1 is MNHEY and CDR2 is SMNVEV (reference sequence). V was shortened by 5 bases and J by 7 bases, with 14 bases between the two germline ends. The CDR3 has 14 amino acids. Sample: memory CD4+ T cells sorted from blood. Subset in this sample: CD45RA-negative fraction. The rearrangement joins TRBV27 to TRBJ2-2, with D possibly TRBD1 on 5 matching bases. The TCR comes from a man between 18 and 29 years old in good health. CDR3 DNA: TGTGCCAGCAGTGCTCGCAGGGATATCGGGGAGCTGTTTTTT. It yields the protein CASSARRDIGELFF.